This T cell receptor beta chain emerged from a study of blood T cell repertoires in COVID-19 (dated by TCRdb to about 2020). Looking at the study overall: Samples covering the acute and convalescent phases of COVID-19 were provided by collaborators in the United States, Italy and Spain. The material from the prospective study consisted of cDNA or gDNA derived from T cells, B-cell-depleted T cells, or PBMCs. Deeply sampled blood TCRbeta repertoires from subjects exposed to, actively infected with, or recovered from COVID-19 were included in the dataset. A freely available public database, intended as a resource for researchers studying the immune response to SARS-CoV-2, is where the repertoires were released. Samples were obtained from the ongoing ImmuneRACE study (first 160 participants) and from 950 to 1,500 subjects provided by 6 global collaborators. Nearly every sample came with metadata listing a de-identified subject ID, COVID-19 status, age in years and sex. HLA class I and class II types, where available, came from metadata supplied by the sample provider rather than from assay-based typing. What the work shows at the level of the full study, not this receptor alone: Clinical and demographic metadata were provided uncurated, with the amount varying by source and participant.

On this clone itself: The antigen it binds to is not known. Base qualities are not at hand, and no much larger clone is one base apart.

V lost 5 bases and J lost 0 bases, and the count of bases not matched to a germline gene is 7. The germline V gene yields MDHEN for CDR1 and SYDVKM for CDR2. Spanning cysteine to phenylalanine, the CDR3 consists of 16 amino acids. Of the read, only the CDR3 DNA is kept; its 48 bases are in frame from base 1. The collaborating institutions used their own protocols to collect whole blood in K2EDTA tubes. For TCRbeta analysis, collaborators shipped samples as frozen whole blood, isolated PBMCs, or DNA extracted from either of those sample types. The immunoSEQ Assay, a bias-controlled multiplex PCR, was used to amplify TCRbeta CDR3 regions from genomic DNA. As for the authors' bioinformatics: Nucleated cell counts per sample were estimated from amplification of reference gene primers within the assay. Sequence reads were collapsed and filtered to measure the absolute abundance of every unique TCRbeta CDR3 rearrangement. Productive Simpson clonality was computed per sample as the square root of Simpson's diversity index over productive rearrangements. The immuneACCESS repertoire file appears here via TCRdb, limited to in-frame rearrangements. These files lack a portion of the clones; in checked studies, under half of the deficit traces to unresolved V genes, and the cause of the others is not known. Clonal size and the V and J genes are those of that table, whereas D and trimming came from the DNA. A total of approximately 130,000 clones appear in this sample, about 80% of them only once. 9.5% to 14% of the sample belongs to the ten largest clones.

The source is a human donor in a cohort sampled during active COVID-19. The material sequenced was peripheral blood. This receptor chain uses TRBV28 and TRBJ2-7; TRBD2 matches 10 bases in the middle. The CDR3 region: CASSPNGLADSYEQYF. The DNA reads TGTGCCAGCAGTCCCAACGGACTAGCGGACTCCTACGAGCAGTACTTC.